This T cell receptor (beta chain) was captured by sequencing in a study of T cell clonality in common variable immunodeficiency. Heparinized whole blood, about 5 to 8.5 ml, came from each donor. The study, taken as a whole, reports: Shared TCRbeta clones were fewer between CVID subjects than controls. TCRbeta clonality was increased in CVID versus healthy controls. T cell subpopulation sequencing would be needed to explain CVID clonality.

TCRdb keeps only in-frame clones here, not all; method: immunoSEQ multiplex PCR. The repertoire consists of roughly 58,000 clones, none detected only once. Trimming cost V 1 base and J 2 bases, with 24 bases left between them. CDR1 WNHNN and CDR2 SYGVQD come from the germline V gene (reference sequence). The CDR3 length is 19 residues. This clone was seen ten or more times. The antigen is undetermined. The read comes to an end 3 residues before the CDR3 does, leaving the germline J gene to fill in the end. The V gene is TRBV10-1, the J gene TRBJ2-7; weak D call: TRBD1 (5 bases). Sequencing was carried out using peripheral blood mononuclear cells. This TCR derives from a person between 18 and 75 years old in good health. Incomplete CDR3 DNA: TGCGCCAGCAGTGAGTATATTAAGTTGGGGCTACCCGACCCCTACGAG. It specifies CASSEYIKLGLPDPYE. In full, the CDR3 reads CASSEYIKLGLPDPYEQYF.